This entry concerns a single T cell receptor (beta chain). Its specificity is unknown. PCR used 60 Vbeta primers and 13 Jbeta primers. TCRdb keeps only in-frame clones here, not all; method: immunoSEQ multiplex PCR. This sample has 120,000 to 150,000 clones, with roughly 80% found just once. This CDR3 comprises 14 residues. CDR1 is KGHSH and CDR2 is LQKENI in the germline V gene. The germline V and J ends were trimmed by 5 bases and 1 base, with 9 bases remaining between them. These data originate in a study of cytomegalovirus exposure and HLA in healthy donors. The study's findings and limits: Reportedly, fewer N-insertions than the approximately 680-donor mean appeared in an Asian-associated ancestry cluster in a later analysis. Diagnosis of cytomegalovirus status made by the classifier reportedly showed high specificity and sensitivity. Most TCR sequences were rare, but some public TCRs occurred in many donors. When a later analysis compared HLA-associated TCR beta chains with equally common others, the HLA-associated chains turned out to be more clonally expanded and to have lower generation probabilities.

The receptor was derived from a female donor in good health and CMV-seronegative. The rearrangement joins TRBV18 to TRBJ1-5; tentative D call: TRBD1 (5 bases). Sequencing was performed on PBMCs. DNA for the CDR3: TGTGCCAGCTCAGTAGACAGAAGCAATCAGCCCCAGCATTTT. This sequence encodes CASSVDRSNQPQHF.